The sequence of this TCR beta chain was determined in a study of cytomegalovirus exposure and HLA in healthy donors. Regarding this clone: Its antigen remains unidentified.

General study findings and limits: Other equally common chains were less clonally expanded than HLA-associated TCR beta chains, a later analysis showed. Per a later analysis, 18,000 or so TCR beta sequences showed association with HLA alleles at 0.05 false discovery rate. Rare sequences made up most TCRs, while some public TCRs were found in many donors.

The PCR was carried out with 60 Vbeta primers and 13 Jbeta primers. TCRdb's table, derived via immunoSEQ multiplex PCR, lists solely in-frame clones and lacks some. Here the sample spans approximately 190,000 clones, roughly 85% being singletons. The CDR3 is 14 residues long. V was trimmed by 4 bases and J by 8 bases, leaving 16 bases between them. The germline V gene has CDR1 SGHNT and CDR2 YYREEE (reference sequence). V and J are TRBV5-4 and TRBJ2-4; a possible D gene is TRBD2 (6 bases). Sample: PBMCs. The source is a woman between 18 and 29 years old in good health and CMV-seronegative. The chain's CDR3 is CASSAPGDLDIQYF. The CDR3 coding sequence is TGTGCCAGCAGCGCCCCGGGAGATTTGGACATTCAGTACTTC. The full variable domain, its missing parts supplied by reference TRBV5-4 and TRBJ2-4, is ETGVTQSPTHLIKTRGQQVTLRCSSQSGHNTVSWYQQALGQGPQFIFQYYREEENGRGNFPPRFSGLQFPNYSSELNVNALELDDSALYLCASSAPGDLDIQYFGAGTRLSVL.